These T cell receptor beta chains were read from a single sample in a study of blood T cell repertoires in COVID-19. Libraries were prepared by immunoSEQ multiplex PCR; TCRdb keeps only in-frame clonotypes and omits some of them. The table lists approximately 210,000 clones, about nine tenths of them singletons. Sequencing input: peripheral blood. The source is a man aged 25 to 40 who had recovered from COVID-19. The conserved cysteine and the conserved F or W are not part of the CDR3 here.

v_gene,j_gene,CDR3aa
TRBV12-3/TRBV12-4,TRBJ1-2,ASGRTGDYGYT
TRBV3-1/TRBV3-2,TRBJ2-7,ASSLQTGGVYEQY
TRBV7-9,TRBJ1-2,ASSLATGMGGYT
TRBV19,TRBJ2-1,ASSFWGWGAGSGNEQF
TRBV12-3/TRBV12-4,TRBJ1-1,ASILQEGTEAF
TRBV28,TRBJ2-1,ASRTSYNEQF
TRBV6-1,TRBJ1-6,ASSEPRGGGESYNSPLH
TRBV29-1,TRBJ1-6,SVEDRGGSPLH
TRBV12-3/TRBV12-4,TRBJ2-7,ASSLDGVDEQY
TRBV2,TRBJ2-7,ASDPDRGMFGEQY
TRBV7-2,TRBJ2-5,ASSLGGTSVETQY
TRBV6-5,TRBJ2-7,ASTPRTGNYEQY
TRBV7-2,TRBJ1-2,ASSRGTANNYGYT
TRBV11-2,TRBJ2-2,ASSLAGGARTGELF
TRBV5-1,TRBJ2-7,ASSLSGMNYEQY
TRBV5-8,TRBJ2-3,ASSLEVSGVTDTQY
TRBV5-1,TRBJ1-1,ASKLALSGTEAF
TRBV6-5,TRBJ1-2,ASSSRGSPRYGYT
TRBV29-1,TRBJ2-3,SASLTEWY
TRBV3-1/TRBV3-2,TRBJ2-2,ASTIAAGELF
TRBV7-2,TRBJ2-7,ASSWTSPAEQY
TRBV6-5,TRBJ1-5,ASSPTGGWPLPQH
TRBV18,TRBJ1-5,ASSPEDRDSNQPQH
TRBV6-5,TRBJ2-5,ASSSGGEGWETQY
TRBV25-1,TRBJ2-2,ASKPPNTGELF
TRBV5-6,TRBJ2-1,ASSWERRGGVYNEQF
TRBV15,TRBJ2-7,ATSRDVVYEQY
TRBV3-1/TRBV3-2,TRBJ2-3,ASSQEKTRTPMPTDTQY
TRBV3-1/TRBV3-2,TRBJ1-2,ASSQAPTGGYT
TRBV5-1,TRBJ2-7,ASSLRPGSSYEQY
TRBV5-6,TRBJ2-5,ASIDLGTRGQETQY
TRBV5-5,TRBJ2-7,ASSLIGGGEQY
TRBV11-2,TRBJ1-6,ASSSLMSSYNSPLH
TRBV9,TRBJ1-6,ASSVVAGGGNSPLH
TRBV3-1/TRBV3-2,TRBJ2-3,ASSQGSGGYTDTQY
TRBV5-4,TRBJ2-5,ASSLQTGVQETQY
TRBV7-8,TRBJ2-7,ASSLGESFYEQY
TRBV27,TRBJ1-5,ASSLCTGVSNQPQH
TRBV19,TRBJ2-7,ASQPISGGNEQY
TRBV5-1,TRBJ2-3,ASSLAGAHTQY
TRBV4-1,TRBJ1-4,ASSPPQGRSPPNEKLF
TRBV24-1,TRBJ2-3,ATSDPTRTDTQY
TRBV1,TRBJ2-7,TSSQGTRGGVEQY
TRBV7-9,TRBJ1-2,ASSSTGGAYGYT
TRBV19,TRBJ1-5,ASSIAGINQPQH
TRBV7-6,TRBJ1-5,ASSLQDQPQH
TRBV6-5,TRBJ2-1,ASSRPSGGRGEQF
TRBV5-4,TRBJ1-4,ASSPREGATNEKLF
TRBV11-1,TRBJ2-5,ASSLDYGEGTQY
TRBV29-1,TRBJ1-2,SGRGGEEGYT
TRBV23-1,TRBJ1-6,ASSQRTGEGSPLH
TRBV6-5,TRBJ1-1,ASTPVEGGTEAF
TRBV10-1,TRBJ2-7,APQSSRVSYEQY
TRBV27,TRBJ1-2,ATWVAGYGYT
TRBV25-1,TRBJ2-1,ASSEGGDFYNEQF
TRBV5-1,TRBJ2-1,ASYLGTGGLNEQF
TRBV7-8,TRBJ1-1,ASSTTGGETEAF